The entry below gives a single T cell receptor (beta chain) sequence along with its context. Its antigen is still unknown. This specimen belongs to a study of shared clonotypes between healthy human individuals. Study conclusions and caveats: Against clonotypes common to all four donors, non-shared ones had lower generation probabilities.

Produced via immunoSEQ multiplex PCR; TCRdb's table is partial and in-frame only. The profile covers a few million clones, with more than 85% appearing a single time and 0.39% taken by the ten largest. What was sequenced was naive CD4+ T cells from PBMCs. The subset was: CD45RA+ positively selected. The receptor comes from a man aged 18 to 30 in good health. Some clones in this sample may be carry-over from other donors' samples.

The CDR3 sequence: CASSDWTSPGQETQYF. The CDR3, as DNA: TGTGCCAGCAGTGATTGGACCTCCCCAGGCCAAGAGACCCAGTACTTC. The chain has TRBV25-1 and TRBJ2-5; D gene unclear. Deletions cut 3 bases from V and 1 base from J, with 15 bases between. The CDR3 covers 16 residues. Germline CDR1 reads MGHDK; CDR2 reads SYGVNS.